This TCR beta chain was observed in a study of T cell repertoires in cytomegalovirus infection. Study-level findings and limits: Clonotype analysis showed dominance of the ex vivo response by HLA-C-restricted CMV-specific TCR beta clonotypes.

This clonotype was seen many times. Its antigen is unknown. TCRdb reanalysed the reads using MiXCR and keeps one entry per CDR3 protein. Among fewer than 200,000 distinct CDR3 sequences listed, about an eighth were seen once. The clonotype comes from a human donor in good health (CMV status not recorded). Some clones in this sample may be carry-over from other donors' samples. Sequencing was done on a sample of PBMCs.

The DNA of the CDR3 is TGTGCCAGCAGTTTATTGGCTAGCGGGAGGTTCCATAATGAGCAGTTCTTC. Its protein product is CASSLLASGRFHNEQFF. V is TRBV28 and J is TRBJ2-1, with 11 bases aligning to TRBD2. Germline trimming cut 1 base from V and 7 bases from J; bases unmatched to any gene: 9. This CDR3 contains 17 residues. Germline V CDR1 and CDR2: MDHEN, SYDVKM.